These 27 T cell receptor beta chains share one sample of origin, sequenced in a study of early T cells in non-severe SARS-CoV-2 infection listed by TCRdb under 2021. To prepare the library, 5' RACE was applied. Sequencing was performed on a NextSeq 500. Through fastp at Q25 and MiXCR, TCRdb rebuilt clones from the public reads, retaining in-frame beta chains. Under each unique CDR3 protein, matching rows form one entry showing the most common genes and DNA. This sample is represented by tens of thousands of distinct CDR3 sequences; around 9.3% of them were singletons. Around 21% of the sample rests with the top ten. Material for sequencing was whole blood. The receptor source for this set is an adult who was a healthcare worker with PCR-confirmed SARS-CoV-2 infection or an uninfected control (not recorded which).

This clonotype is deemed medium-sized. The germline gene is not matched at one end of the junction; a read error may be the cause. This chain uses TRBV5-1 with TRBJ1-1; a weak D match, TRBD1 (5 bases). From germline, CDR1 is SGHRS and CDR2 YFSETQ. The CDR3 runs 13 residues. CDR3 in amino acids: CASSSGQNTEAFF. In DNA, the CDR3 is TGTGCCAGCAGTTCCGGACAGAACACTGAAGCTTTCTTT.

This clonotype was observed a handful of times. The rearrangement joins TRBV5-1 to TRBJ2-3; no clear D gene. Per germline, CDR1 SGHRS and CDR2 YFSETQ. The CDR3 is 13 residues long. The germline V and J ends were trimmed by 2 bases and 6 bases, with 10 bases remaining between them. The CDR3 bases are TGCGCCAGCAGCTTCCTGACCGGGGATACGCAGTATTTT. The encoded protein is CASSFLTGDTQYF.

This clonotype was observed a few times. The chain uses TRBV30 and TRBJ1-1; 9 bases are a match to TRBD1. CDR1 GTSNPN and CDR2 SVGIG come from the germline V gene (reference sequence). The CDR3 consists of 15 residues. Losses at the gene ends were 5 bases for V and 6 bases for J; bases not matched to a gene: 13. The CDR3 sequence is CAWGDLGQGEAEAFF. The CDR3 DNA sequence: TGTGCCTGGGGGGATTTGGGACAGGGCGAAGCTGAAGCTTTCTTT.

This clonotype has only a few counts. This chain joins TRBV18 and TRBJ2-5, with D uncertain. Germline V gene lookup returns CDR1 KGHSH and CDR2 LQKENI. V was trimmed by 3 bases and J by 0 bases, leaving 5 bases between them. This CDR3 is 13 amino acids long. The CDR3 reads CASSPGYQETQYF. CDR3 nucleotide sequence: TGTGCCAGCTCACCGGGCTACCAAGAGACCCAGTACTTC.

The rearrangement uses TRBV21-1 and TRBJ2-1. TRBV21-1 is a recognized pseudogene. The CDR3 has 16 residues. DNA of the CDR3: TGTGCCAGCAGCAAAGGCTTCTGGATCTCCGGCCGGAAGCAGTTCTTC. This codes for CASSKGFWISGRKQFF.

The chain is built from TRBV4-1 and TRBJ1-3, with D hard to call. Germline CDR1 and CDR2: MGHRA and YSYEKL. Trimming shortened V by 1 base and J by 0 bases, and 16 bases separated the two germline ends. The CDR3 covers 18 residues. The CDR3 spells CASSQAPPRELSGNTIYF. The CDR3 DNA reads as TGCGCCAGCAGCCAAGCCCCCCCTAGGGAGCTCTCTGGAAACACCATATATTTT.

Many counts were recorded for this clonotype. V usage is TRBV13 and J usage is TRBJ2-4, with 7 positions matching TRBD1. V lost 3 bases and J lost 5; bases outside the gene matches: 1. Per the germline V gene, CDR1 is PRHDT and CDR2 is FYEKMQ (reference sequence). CDR3 length: 13 residues. CDR3 loop: CASSFGTENIQYF. DNA of the CDR3: TGTGCCAGCAGCTTCGGGACAGAAAACATTCAGTACTTC.

This clonotype has only a few counts. V gene TRBV30 combines with J gene TRBJ1-1, with D unclear. There are 14 residues in the CDR3. The germline gives CDR1 GTSNPN, CDR2 SVGIG (reference sequence). V was trimmed by 4 bases and J by 1 base, leaving 13 bases between them. CDR3 amino acids: CAWTRWLQNTEAFF. The CDR3 DNA is TGTGCCTGGACAAGGTGGCTGCAGAACACTGAAGCTTTCTTT. The whole variable domain, filled in from reference TRBV30 and TRBJ1-1, reads SQTIHQWPATLVQPVGSPLSLECTVEGTSNPNLYWYRQAAGRGLQLLFYSVGIGQISSEVPQNLSASRPQDRQFILSSKKLLLSDSGFYLCAWTRWLQNTEAFFGQGTRLTVV.

The V and J genes are TRBV30 and TRBJ1-5; no definite D call. V was cut by 2 bases and J by 4 bases, with 9 bases left in between. The CDR3 contains 13 residues. Germline assignment: CDR1 GTSNPN and CDR2 SVGIG (reference sequence). The DNA of the CDR3 is TGTGCCTGGAGTTCGGGAGGGAATCAGCCCCAGCATTTT. This translates into CAWSSGGNQPQHF.

DNA for the CDR3: TGTGCCAGCAGTTCCTTACAAGATACGCAGTATTTT. It specifies CASSSLQDTQYF. The chain carries TRBV6-6 and TRBJ2-3; D gene ambiguous. The germline gives CDR1 MNHNY, CDR2 SVGAGI (reference sequence). The CDR3 consists of 12 residues. Trimming cost V 4 bases and J 5 bases, with 7 bases left between them.

This clonotype was found many times. The chain uses TRBV3-1 and TRBJ1-6; unclear D gene. CDR1 and CDR2 (germline): LGHDT, YNNKEL (reference sequence). This CDR3 is built from 14 residues. Trimming removed 4 bases from V and 9 bases from J, with 13 bases in between. CDR3 nucleotides: TGTGCCAGCAGCCCAGCTGGGGAGATTTCACCCCTCCACTTT. It encodes CASSPAGEISPLHF.

This clonotype was picked up many times. V is TRBV3-1 and J is TRBJ1-6; D is possibly TRBD1 (5 bases). Trimming removed 10 bases at V and 0 bases at J, with 10 bases between. CDR3 size: 14 residues. Germline V gene data show CDR1 as LGHDT and CDR2 as YNNKEL (reference sequence). The CDR3 coding sequence is TGTGCCACTCGTGACAGCTCCTATAATTCACCCCTCCACTTT. Amino acids: CATRDSSYNSPLHF.

This clonotype was seen many times. The rearrangement links TRBV27 to TRBJ2-2; D gene ambiguous. Trimming cost V 3 bases and J 1 base, with 6 bases left between them. Germline lookup yields CDR1 MNHEY and CDR2 SMNVEV (reference sequence). This CDR3 is 14 amino acids long. CDR3 residues: CASSFEVNTGELFF. The CDR3 DNA reads TGTGCCAGCAGTTTCGAGGTGAACACCGGGGAGCTGTTTTTT.

This clonotype was found a few times. The V call is TRBV4-1, the J call TRBJ2-4, with D uncertain. From germline, CDR1 is MGHRA and CDR2 YSYEKL. The CDR3 is 16 amino acids. The V end lost 0 bases, the J end lost 1 base, and 10 bases lay between the germline ends. CDR3 in DNA: TGCGCCAGCAGCCAAGATTTGGGGTACGCCAAAAACATTCAGTACTTC. It yields the protein CASSQDLGYAKNIQYF.

This clonotype has a handful of counts. The V call is TRBV12-3 or TRBV12-4, the J call TRBJ1-1; TRBD1 is a possible D gene (5 bases). The ends were cut back, 2 bases at V and 4 bases at J, with 14 bases in the middle. The CDR3 is made up of 15 amino acids. The CDR3 DNA follows: TGTGCCAGCAGTTTATTCCCAGGGATGGGCACTGAAGCTTTCTTT. Encoded protein: CASSLFPGMGTEAFF.

The sample holds a few counts of this clonotype. V and J are TRBV11-2 and TRBJ2-4, with D possibly TRBD1 on 5 matching bases. Germline CDR1 reads SGHAT; CDR2 reads FQNNGV. This CDR3 region has 15 residues. With 1 base removed from V and 0 bases from J, the gap between germline ends came to 7 bases. The CDR3 DNA sequence: TGTGCCAGCAGCTTAGGGGGCACAGCCAAAAACATTCAGTACTTC. It yields the protein CASSLGGTAKNIQYF.

J is TRBJ1-1 and V is TRBV7-9; 8 bases agree with TRBD1. V was clipped by 3 bases and J by 5 bases; unmatched bases: 2. Per germline, CDR1 SEHNR and CDR2 FQNEAQ (reference sequence). The CDR3 contains 13 residues. This CDR3 reads CASSFQGATEAFF. The CDR3 region has the DNA TGTGCCAGCAGCTTCCAGGGGGCAACTGAAGCTTTCTTT. Together with reference TRBV7-9 and TRBJ1-1, the CDR3 gives the full variable domain: DTGVSQNPRHKITKRGQNVTFRCDPISEHNRLYWYRQTLGQGPEFLTYFQNEAQLEKSRLLSDRFSAERPKGSFSTLEIQRTEQGDSAMYLCASSFQGATEAFFGQGTRLTVV.

This clonotype was counted a few times. V is TRBV18 and J is TRBJ2-3; TRBD1 matches at 10 bases. Germline values: CDR1 KGHSH, CDR2 LQKENI. V lost 5 bases, J lost 2 bases, and 4 bases stayed unmatched. The CDR3 spans 15 residues. This CDR3 reads CASSAGQGNTDTQYF. The CDR3 DNA reads TGTGCCAGCTCAGCGGGACAGGGGAACACAGATACGCAGTATTTT.

This clonotype showed up just a few times. This chain joins TRBV3-1 and TRBJ1-4; D remains unclear. CDR1 is LGHDT, CDR2 YNNKEL, per germline (reference sequence). This CDR3 has 11 amino acids. Trimming took 5 bases from V and 5 from J, leaving 3 bases between them. The CDR3 region is CASSINEKLFF. The CDR3, as DNA: TGTGCCAGCAGCATCAATGAAAAACTGTTTTTT.

This clonotype occurred many times. This rearrangement joins TRBV25-1 to TRBJ2-5; the D gene is possibly TRBD2 (7 bases). Trimming removed 6 bases from V and 4 bases from J, with 18 bases in between. CDR3 length: 15 residues. Per the germline V gene, CDR1 is MGHDK and CDR2 is SYGVNS. The CDR3 region has the DNA TGTGCCAGCAGGGAGGAGGGGGGGGCCGGAGAGACCCAGTACTTC. Protein sequence: CASREEGGAGETQYF.

This chain connects TRBV4-1 to TRBJ2-5; 7 bases are shared with TRBD1. V lost 1 base to trimming and J lost 4 bases; unmatched junction nucleotides: 9. This CDR3 is 16 amino acids long. Per the germline V gene, CDR1 is MGHRA and CDR2 is YSYEKL. CDR3 sequence: CASSQGGGRLGETQYF. The CDR3 coding sequence is TGCGCCAGCAGCCAAGGAGGGGGCCGCCTTGGAGAGACCCAGTACTTC.

This clonotype has just a few counts. The chain carries TRBV18 and TRBJ2-1; 7 nucleotides agree with TRBD2. The J segment lost 7 bases and the V segment lost 3 bases, leaving 3 bases of the junction unmatched. Germline V gene data show CDR1 as KGHSH and CDR2 as LQKENI. The CDR3 spans 13 residues. This chain's CDR3 is CASSPRGGNEQFF. The DNA of the CDR3 is TGTGCCAGCTCACCCCGGGGAGGGAATGAGCAGTTCTTC.

This clonotype has a handful of counts. This sequence joins TRBV3-1 and TRBJ2-1, with D hard to call. The ends were cut back, 0 bases at V and 6 bases at J, with 6 bases in the middle. CDR1 and CDR2 (germline): LGHDT, YNNKEL (reference sequence). CDR3 length equals 13 residues. DNA of the CDR3: TGTGCCAGCAGCCAAGATGTCAGCAATGAGCAGTTCTTC. Protein sequence: CASSQDVSNEQFF.

The sample holds a few counts of this clonotype. The rearrangement uses TRBV3-1 and TRBJ2-2; D gene ambiguous. Germline CDR1 and CDR2: LGHDT and YNNKEL (reference sequence). This CDR3 comprises 14 residues. Between the trimmed V and J ends, which lost 1 base and 0 bases, there was a span of 3 bases. The CDR3 DNA is TGTGCCAGCAGCCAAGTCGCGAACACCGGGGAGCTGTTTTTT. Translating gives CASSQVANTGELFF.

The V gene is TRBV7-9, the J gene TRBJ1-2; D remains unclear. V was cut by 5 bases and J by 2 bases, with 9 bases left in between. Germline CDR1 and CDR2: SEHNR and FQNEAQ (reference sequence). This CDR3 has 13 amino acids. The CDR3 loop reads CASSPKGNYGYTF. The CDR3, as DNA: TGTGCCAGCAGCCCGAAAGGGAACTATGGCTACACCTTC. Based on the CDR3 plus reference TRBV7-9 and TRBJ1-2, the full variable domain is DTGVSQNPRHKITKRGQNVTFRCDPISEHNRLYWYRQTLGQGPEFLTYFQNEAQLEKSRLLSDRFSAERPKGSFSTLEIQRTEQGDSAMYLCASSPKGNYGYTFGSGTRLTVV.

The chain recombines TRBV10-3 with TRBJ1-1; D is unresolved. Trimming shortened V by 6 bases and J by 7 bases, and 18 bases separated the two germline ends. The CDR3 has 14 residues. Looked up from germline, CDR1 is ENHRY and CDR2 is SYGVKD. The CDR3 DNA reads TGTGCCATCAGGGGAGATATAACCCGGGGTGAAGCTTTCTTT. It translates to CAIRGDITRGEAFF.

The genes are TRBV3-1 and TRBJ1-1; D gene uncertain. Deletions cut 1 base from V and 1 base from J, with 7 bases between. This CDR3 has 14 residues. The germline gives CDR1 LGHDT, CDR2 YNNKEL (reference sequence). The CDR3 reads CASSQVDQNTEAFF. The CDR3 nucleotides read TGTGCCAGCAGCCAAGTCGACCAGAACACTGAAGCTTTCTTT.